The rows below give T cell receptor beta chains drawn from one sample of a study of Ad26.COV2.S vaccination and SARS-CoV-2 variants. The data were produced by immunoSEQ multiplex PCR, yet TCRdb's version contains in-frame clones alone and is incomplete. The sample has more than 400,000 clones, roughly 91% seen once. The specimen was peripheral blood, collected in a trial of Ad26.COV2.S vaccine versus placebo. These receptors all come from a person between 18 and 59 years old who received the Ad26.COV2.S COVID-19 vaccine or a placebo. Each CDR3 is given with its conserved first and last residue. The D gene is left open where the match is weak. The listing skips clone size in some rows; elsewhere it reads once, few, many or a size class.

TRBJ2-7	.	.	TRBV24-1	TGTGCCACCAGTGATTCAGCAGGGCTCCGAAAGGTGCAGTACTTC	CATSDSAGLRKVQYF
TRBJ2-7	.	.	TRBV5-6	TGTGCCAGCAGCTTGGTAGGTAAAGAGCAGTACTTC	CASSLVGKEQYF
TRBJ2-7	.	.	TRBV5-1	TGCGCCAGCAGCTTGGCGGACACTTCCAGCGAGCAGTACTTC	CASSLADTSSEQYF
TRBJ2-1	.	.	TRBV9	TGTGCCAGCGGAAAGGGCACCGGGACGAGCTCCTACAATGAGCAGTTCTTC	CASGKGTGTSSYNEQFF
TRBJ1-1	.	.	TRBV27	TGTGCCAGCAGTCGCACAGGTAACCCTGAAGCTTTCTTT	CASSRTGNPEAFF
TRBJ1-1	.	.	TRBV12-3/TRBV12-4	TGTGCCAGCATTACAAGGACTGAAGCTTTCTTT	CASITRTEAFF
TRBJ2-2	.	.	TRBV7-9	TGTGCCAGCAGCCCCGACAGGTACACCGGGGAGCTGTTTTTT	CASSPDRYTGELFF
TRBJ2-3	TRBD2	once	TRBV29-1	TGCAGCGTTGACTGGCGGGAGGGCCCCAGGCAGTATTTT	CSVDWREGPRQYF
TRBJ2-5	TRBD1	.	TRBV19	TGTGCCAGTAGGGACAGGGGCCAAGAGACCCAGTACTTC	CASRDRGQETQYF
TRBJ1-1	TRBD1	.	TRBV6-5	TGTGCCAGCAGTCCCCGGACAGGGTTTGATTTCTTT	CASSPRTGFDFF
TRBJ1-6	.	.	TRBV14	TGTGCCAGCAGCCAAGACCGGAATTCACCCCTCCACTTT	CASSQDRNSPLHF
TRBJ1-1	.	.	TRBV27	TGTGCCAGCAGTTCGACACAAAAGCCGACTGAAGCTTTCTTT	CASSSTQKPTEAFF
TRBJ2-5	.	.	TRBV2	TGTGCCAGCAGTCGGGAATTTGGGGAGACCCAGTACTTC	CASSREFGETQYF
TRBJ2-7	.	.	TRBV14	TGTGCCAGCAGCCGCAGCTCCTACGAGCAGTACTTC	CASSRSSYEQYF
TRBJ2-5	TRBD2	.	TRBV19	TGTGCCAGTAGTACCCGACTAGCGGGAGGCGGAGAGACCCAGTACTTC	CASSTRLAGGGETQYF
TRBJ2-1	TRBD1	.	TRBV28	TGTGCCATTCGGGACAGCGGCAGGGGAGAGCAGTTCTTC	CAIRDSGRGEQFF
TRBJ2-2	TRBD2	.	TRBV9	TGTGCCAGCAGCCTGAGCGGGAGCGGGACCGGGGAGCTGTTTTTT	CASSLSGSGTGELFF
TRBJ2-5	.	few	TRBV19	TGTGCCAGTGACACAGGAGGGGGCTCTTCCTCTAGAGGTACCCAGTACTTC	CASDTGGGSSSRGTQYF
TRBJ2-1	TRBD2	.	TRBV7-9	TGTGCCAGCAGCCCTACTAGCGATGAGCAGTTCTTC	CASSPTSDEQFF
TRBJ2-3	TRBD1	.	TRBV5-1	TGCGCCAGCAGCTTAGGTCAGGGACAGCAGACAGATACGCAGTATTTT	CASSLGQGQQTDTQYF
TRBJ1-5	.	.	TRBV6-2/TRBV6-3	TGTGCCAGCAGTTACGGTGGGAGGGGATGGAATCAGCCCCAGCATTTT	CASSYGGRGWNQPQHF
TRBJ2-1	TRBD2	.	TRBV11-2	TGTGCCAGCAGCTTCCTACCGGGACTAGGGAACAATGAGCAGTTCTTC	CASSFLPGLGNNEQFF
TRBJ2-2	TRBD2	.	TRBV5-4	TGTGCCAGCAGAGCGACTAGCGGGAGTTACACCGGGGAGCTGTTTTTT	CASRATSGSYTGELFF
TRBJ2-3	.	.	TRBV4-3	TGCGCCAGCAGCCAGGACCGGGACTCAAGCCAAGATACGCAGTATTTT	CASSQDRDSSQDTQYF
TRBJ1-1	.	.	TRBV6-5	TGTGCCAGCAGGATCAGGACGGGCATGAACACTGAAGCTTTCTTT	CASRIRTGMNTEAFF
TRBJ1-5	.	.	TRBV28	TGTGCCAGCAGTTTGGTGTGGGAGGGTAGCAATCAGCCCCAGCATTTT	CASSLVWEGSNQPQHF
TRBJ2-1	TRBD2	.	TRBV15	TGTGCCACCAGCAGAGATTGGGGGACTAGCGGCTTCTTTACCCCCTCCTACAATGAGCAGTTCTTC	CATSRDWGTSGFFTPSYNEQFF
TRBJ2-7	TRBD1	.	TRBV7-9	TGTGCCAGCAGCTCGCGGACAGGGGGAAACTACGAGCAGTACTTC	CASSSRTGGNYEQYF
TRBJ1-2	TRBD1	.	TRBV9	TGTGCCAGCAGCGAGGCCCCGTCGGACAGGGGGCATGGCTACACCTTC	CASSEAPSDRGHGYTF
TRBJ1-1	.	.	TRBV28	TGTGCCAGCAGTAGATCAGGGAAGGTTAACACTGAAGCTTTCTTT	CASSRSGKVNTEAFF
TRBJ2-2	.	.	TRBV12-3/TRBV12-4	TGTGCCAGCAGCTCCACTCGGGGTATGGAGCTGTTTTTT	CASSSTRGMELFF
TRBJ2-5	.	.	TRBV28	TGTGCCAGCAGTTTCTCGGACAGAGAGACCCAGTACTTC	CASSFSDRETQYF
TRBJ1-4	.	.	TRBV20-1	TGCAGTGCTAGTATTGAGGGGAGCGCTAATGAAAAACTGTTTTTT	CSASIEGSANEKLFF
TRBJ1-5	TRBD1	.	TRBV15	TGTGCCACCAGCAGTGGGGGACAGGGCCATAATCAGCCCCAGCATTTT	CATSSGGQGHNQPQHF
TRBJ1-2	.	.	TRBV6-5	TGTGCCAGCAGCGAGAGGTATTCGGGCTATGGCTACACCTTC	CASSERYSGYGYTF
TRBJ2-7	.	.	TRBV21-1	TGTGCCAGCAGCAAAGATGGGCCTAGCGGGAGATCGGCCGAGCAGTACTTC	CASSKDGPSGRSAEQYF
TRBJ1-6	.	.	TRBV27	TGTGCCAGCAGTCCGGGAGCTTGGGATTCACCCCTCCACTTT	CASSPGAWDSPLHF
TRBJ2-1	.	.	TRBV2	TGTGCCAGCAGTGCGGCGAATATGGGGGAGCAGTTCTTC	CASSAANMGEQFF
TRBJ2-3	.	.	TRBV4-1	TGCGCCAGCAGCCAAGATCAAAAACGAGCGGACGGCACAGATACGCAGTATTTT	CASSQDQKRADGTDTQYF
TRBJ2-7	.	.	TRBV29-1	TGCAGCGTGGTAACCTACGAGCAGTACTTC	CSVVTYEQYF
TRBJ2-3	TRBD2	.	TRBV3-1/TRBV3-2	TGTGCCAGCAGCCAAGCGGGAGGGCCGATAGATACGCAGTATTTT	CASSQAGGPIDTQYF
TRBJ1-5	TRBD1	.	TRBV6-5	TGTGCCAGCAAGAGAGAGGACAGGGGGGTTCAGCCCCAGCATTTT	CASKREDRGVQPQHF
TRBJ2-7	.	once	TRBV5-5	TGTGCCAGCAGCTTGGCGGGGGGCGGTTACGAGCAGTACTTC	CASSLAGGGYEQYF
TRBJ2-7	.	.	TRBV29-1	TGCAGCGTTGTAAAGGGGGGCACCTACGAGCAGTACTTC	CSVVKGGTYEQYF
TRBJ1-4	.	once	TRBV5-6	TGTGCCAGCAGCTTGGTGGGGCAGAGTAATGAAAAACTGTTTTTT	CASSLVGQSNEKLFF
TRBJ1-1	.	.	TRBV13	TGTGCCAGCAGCTTAAGTCCGGGTGGGGGTGAAGCTTTCTTT	CASSLSPGGGEAFF
TRBJ1-5	.	.	TRBV3-1/TRBV3-2	TGTGCCAGCAGCCAAAATAATCAGCCCCAGCATTTT	CASSQNNQPQHF
TRBJ2-1	TRBD2	.	TRBV5-1	TGCGCCAGCAGCTTTGCGGGAGTAACCTACAATGAGCAGTTCTTC	CASSFAGVTYNEQFF
TRBJ2-1	TRBD2	.	TRBV7-9	TGTGCCAGCAGCCCGGGACTAGCGGACAACAATGAGCAGTTCTTC	CASSPGLADNNEQFF
TRBJ2-1	TRBD1	.	TRBV24-1	TGTGCCACCAGTGACCCACAGGGGGCTCTCGACAATGAGCAGTTCTTC	CATSDPQGALDNEQFF
TRBJ2-1	TRBD2	.	TRBV24-1	TGTGCCACCAGTGATTTTTCCAGCGGGAGGGCAGTGAATGAGCAGTTCTTC	CATSDFSSGRAVNEQFF
TRBJ1-6	.	.	TRBV28	TGTGCCAGCAGTGGGATTAGCTCCTATAATTCACCCCTCCACTTT	CASSGISSYNSPLHF
TRBJ2-2	TRBD1	.	TRBV19	TGTGCCAGTAGTTCCACGGCAGGGGGCCCGAACACCGGGGAGCTGTTTTTT	CASSSTAGGPNTGELFF
TRBJ2-7	.	.	TRBV9	TGTGCCAGCAGCGTAGCCACGGGAAGCTCCTACGAGCAGTACTTC	CASSVATGSSYEQYF
TRBJ2-5	TRBD2	.	TRBV28	TGTGCCAGCAGTCGACTAGCGGGCAGAGAGACCCAGTACTTC	CASSRLAGRETQYF